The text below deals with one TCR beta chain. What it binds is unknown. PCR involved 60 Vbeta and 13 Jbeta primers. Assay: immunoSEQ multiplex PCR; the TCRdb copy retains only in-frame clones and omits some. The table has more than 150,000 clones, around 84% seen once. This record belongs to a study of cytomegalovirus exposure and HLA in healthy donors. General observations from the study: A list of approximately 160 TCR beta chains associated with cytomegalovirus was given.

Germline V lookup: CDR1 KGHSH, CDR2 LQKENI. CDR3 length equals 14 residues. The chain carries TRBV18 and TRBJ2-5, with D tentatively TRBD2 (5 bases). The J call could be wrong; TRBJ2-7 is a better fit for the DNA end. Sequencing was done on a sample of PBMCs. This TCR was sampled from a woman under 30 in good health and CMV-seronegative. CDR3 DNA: TGTGCCAGCTCACCGTTCGGAGGCTCCTACGAGCAGTACTTC. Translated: CASSPFGGSYEQYF.